This T cell receptor (beta chain) is from a study of blood T cell repertoires in COVID-19. The protocol was immunoSEQ multiplex PCR, while the TCRdb copy is restricted to in-frame clones and leaves out a portion. Among some 520,000 clones listed, 75% to 90% were seen once. The junction had 3 bases not matched to a gene; V was cut back by 1 base and J by 3 bases. The CDR3 consists of 15 residues. Germline V gives CDR1 SNHLY, CDR2 FYNNEI. In Seattle, patients joined the study during active infection and were tracked longitudinally. The specimen sequenced was peripheral blood. The clonotype originates from a man between 18 and 29 years old with COVID-19, enrolled during active disease. The rearrangement uses TRBV2 and TRBJ2-5; TRBD1 matches 9 bases. The CDR3 DNA reads as TGTGCCAGCAGTGAAGAAGGGACAGGGAAAGAGACCCAGTACTTC. It encodes CASSEEGTGKETQYF.